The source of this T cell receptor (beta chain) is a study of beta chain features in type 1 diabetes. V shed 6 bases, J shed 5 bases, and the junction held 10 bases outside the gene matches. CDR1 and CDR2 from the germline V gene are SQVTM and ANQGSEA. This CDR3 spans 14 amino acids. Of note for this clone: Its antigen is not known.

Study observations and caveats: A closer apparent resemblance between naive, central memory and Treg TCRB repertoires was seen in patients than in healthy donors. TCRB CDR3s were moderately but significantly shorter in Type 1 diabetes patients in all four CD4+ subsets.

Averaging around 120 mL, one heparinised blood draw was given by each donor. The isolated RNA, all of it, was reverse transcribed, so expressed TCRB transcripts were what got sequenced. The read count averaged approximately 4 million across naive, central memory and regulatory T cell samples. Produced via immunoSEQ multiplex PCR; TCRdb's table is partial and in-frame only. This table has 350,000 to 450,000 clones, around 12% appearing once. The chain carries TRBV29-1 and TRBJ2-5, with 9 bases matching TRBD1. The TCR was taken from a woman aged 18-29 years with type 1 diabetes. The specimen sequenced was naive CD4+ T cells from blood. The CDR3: CSVRTGAPRETQYF. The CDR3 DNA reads TGCAGCGTCAGGACAGGGGCACCTAGGGAGACCCAGTACTTC.